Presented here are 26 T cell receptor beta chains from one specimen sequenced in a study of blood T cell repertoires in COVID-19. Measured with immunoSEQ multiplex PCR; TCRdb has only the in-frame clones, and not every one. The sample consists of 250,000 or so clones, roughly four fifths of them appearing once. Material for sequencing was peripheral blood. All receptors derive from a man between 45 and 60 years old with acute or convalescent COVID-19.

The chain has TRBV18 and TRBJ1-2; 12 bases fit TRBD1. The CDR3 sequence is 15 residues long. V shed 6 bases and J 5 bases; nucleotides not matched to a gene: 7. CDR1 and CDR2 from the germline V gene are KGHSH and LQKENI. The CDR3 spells CASSPGTGGDYGYTF. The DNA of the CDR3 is TGTGCCAGCTCCCCCGGGACAGGGGGCGATTATGGCTACACCTTC.

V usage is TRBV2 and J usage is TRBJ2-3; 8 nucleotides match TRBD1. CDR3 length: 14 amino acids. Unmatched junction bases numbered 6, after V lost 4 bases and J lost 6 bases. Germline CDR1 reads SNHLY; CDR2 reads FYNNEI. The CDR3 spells CASSVAGGIDTQYF. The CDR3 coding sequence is TGTGCCAGCAGTGTAGCAGGGGGCATCGATACGCAGTATTTT. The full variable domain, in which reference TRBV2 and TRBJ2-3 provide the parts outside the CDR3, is EPEVTQTPSHQVTQMGQEVILRCVPISNHLYFYWYRQILGQKVEFLVSFYNNEISEKSEIFDDQFSVERPDGSNFTLKIRSTKLEDSAMYFCASSVAGGIDTQYFGPGTRLTVL.

CDR3 sequence: CASSASGDQPQHF. The CDR3 DNA reads as TGTGCCAGCAGCGCTAGCGGGGACCAGCCCCAGCATTTT. The rearrangement links TRBV9 to TRBJ1-5; D is perhaps TRBD1 (5 bases). V gave up 3 bases and J gave up 7 bases, with 11 bases separating them. CDR3 size: 13 residues. Germline loops: CDR1 SGDLS, CDR2 YYNGEE.

CDR3 sequence reads: CASSAPGDRAETQYF. The CDR3 region has the DNA TGTGCCAGCAGCGCTCCAGGTGACAGGGCGGAGACCCAGTACTTC. The gene calls are TRBV5-4 and TRBJ2-5; 7 nucleotides align to TRBD1. V shed 4 bases and J 5 bases; nucleotides not matched to a gene: 11. CDR3 length: 15 amino acids. Looked up from germline, CDR1 is SGHNT and CDR2 is YYREEE (reference sequence).

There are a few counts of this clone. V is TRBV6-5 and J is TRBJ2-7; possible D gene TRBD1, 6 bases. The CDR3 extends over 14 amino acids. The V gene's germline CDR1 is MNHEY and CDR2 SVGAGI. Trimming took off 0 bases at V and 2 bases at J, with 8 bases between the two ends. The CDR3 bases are TGTGCCAGCAGTTACTCGCAGGGGCCCTACGAGCAGTACTTC. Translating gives CASSYSQGPYEQYF.

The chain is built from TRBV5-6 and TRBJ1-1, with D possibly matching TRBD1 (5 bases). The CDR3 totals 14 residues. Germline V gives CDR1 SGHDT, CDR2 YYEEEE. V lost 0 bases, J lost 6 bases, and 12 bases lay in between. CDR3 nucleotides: TGTGCCAGCAGCTTGGGGCCAGGGTGGGCTGAAGCTTTCTTT. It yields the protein CASSLGPGWAEAFF.

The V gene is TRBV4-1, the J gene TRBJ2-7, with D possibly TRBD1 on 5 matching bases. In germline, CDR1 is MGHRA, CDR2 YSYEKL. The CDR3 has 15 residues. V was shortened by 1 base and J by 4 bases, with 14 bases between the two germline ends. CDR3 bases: TGCGCCAGCAGCCAAGTCCAGGGAAGAAATTACGAGCAGTACTTC. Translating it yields CASSQVQGRNYEQYF.

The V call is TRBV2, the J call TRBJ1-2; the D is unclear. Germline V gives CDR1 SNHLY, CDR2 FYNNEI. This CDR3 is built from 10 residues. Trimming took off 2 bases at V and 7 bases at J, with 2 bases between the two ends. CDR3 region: CASSELGYTF. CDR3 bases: TGTGCCAGCAGTGAACTTGGCTACACCTTC.

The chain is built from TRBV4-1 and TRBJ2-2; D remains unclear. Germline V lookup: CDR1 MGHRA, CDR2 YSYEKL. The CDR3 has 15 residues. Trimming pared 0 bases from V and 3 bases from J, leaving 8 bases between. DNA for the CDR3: TGCGCCAGCAGCCAAGAGGAGTCCGACACCGGGGAGCTGTTTTTT. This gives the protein CASSQEESDTGELFF.

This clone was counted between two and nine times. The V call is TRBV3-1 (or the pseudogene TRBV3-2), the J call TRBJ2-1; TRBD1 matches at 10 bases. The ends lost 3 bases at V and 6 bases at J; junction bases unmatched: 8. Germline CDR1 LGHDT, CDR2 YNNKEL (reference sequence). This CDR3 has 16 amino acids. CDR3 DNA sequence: TGTGCCAGCAGCCAGGACCCCGGGACAGGGGCCAATGAGCAGTTCTTC. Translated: CASSQDPGTGANEQFF.

This CDR3 is CASSPQGPNQPQHF. The CDR3 nucleotides are TGTGCCAGCTCACCCCAGGGTCCGAATCAGCCCCAGCATTTT. The chain joins TRBV18 to TRBJ1-5; tentative D call: TRBD1 (5 bases). Germline values: CDR1 KGHSH, CDR2 LQKENI. V lost 3 bases, J lost 4 bases, and 10 bases lay in between. This CDR3 is built from 14 residues.

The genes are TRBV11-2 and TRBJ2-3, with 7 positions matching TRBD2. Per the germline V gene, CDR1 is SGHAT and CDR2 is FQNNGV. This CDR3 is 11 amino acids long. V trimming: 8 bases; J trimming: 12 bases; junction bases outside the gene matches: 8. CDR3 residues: CASSPGLLQYF. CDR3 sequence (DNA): TGTGCCAGCTCCCCGGGACTACTTCAGTATTTT. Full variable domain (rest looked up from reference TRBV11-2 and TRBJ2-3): EAGVAQSPRYKIIEKRQSVAFWCNPISGHATLYWYQQILGQGPKLLIQFQNNGVVDDSQLPKDRFSAERLKGVDSTLKIQPAKLEDSAVYLCASSPGLLQYFGPGTRLTVL.

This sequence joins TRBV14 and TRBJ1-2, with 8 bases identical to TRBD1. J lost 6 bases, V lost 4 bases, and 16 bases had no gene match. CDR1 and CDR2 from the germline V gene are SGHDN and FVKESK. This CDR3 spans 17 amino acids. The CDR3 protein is CASSPGRRSGGKDGYTF. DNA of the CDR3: TGTGCCAGCAGCCCTGGACGTCGGTCAGGGGGCAAGGATGGCTACACCTTC.

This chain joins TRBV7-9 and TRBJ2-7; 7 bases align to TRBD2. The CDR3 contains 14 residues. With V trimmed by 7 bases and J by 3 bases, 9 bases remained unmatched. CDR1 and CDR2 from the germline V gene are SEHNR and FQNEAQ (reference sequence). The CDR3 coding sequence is TGTGCCAGCACCTCCGCCCCTAGCGGCTACGAGCAGTACTTC. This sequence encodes CASTSAPSGYEQYF.

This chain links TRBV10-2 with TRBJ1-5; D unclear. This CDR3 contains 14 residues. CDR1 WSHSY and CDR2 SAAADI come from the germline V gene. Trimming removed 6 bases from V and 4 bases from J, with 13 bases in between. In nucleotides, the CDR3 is TGCGCCAGCAGAAATTCGCAGGTTAATCAGCCCCAGCATTTT. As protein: CASRNSQVNQPQHF.

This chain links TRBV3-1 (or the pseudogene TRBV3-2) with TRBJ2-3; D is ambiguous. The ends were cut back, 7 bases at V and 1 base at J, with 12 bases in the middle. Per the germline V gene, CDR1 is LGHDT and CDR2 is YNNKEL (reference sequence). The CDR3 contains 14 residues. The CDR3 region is CASTSYSRTDTQYF. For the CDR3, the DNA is TGTGCCAGCACTTCGTACTCTCGCACAGATACGCAGTATTTT.

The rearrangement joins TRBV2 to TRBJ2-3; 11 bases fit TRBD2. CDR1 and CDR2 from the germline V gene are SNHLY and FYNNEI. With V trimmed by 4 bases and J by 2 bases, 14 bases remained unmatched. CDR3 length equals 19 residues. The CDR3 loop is CASSGVRGLAGGLTDTQYF. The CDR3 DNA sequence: TGTGCCAGCAGTGGCGTGAGGGGGCTAGCGGGAGGACTCACAGATACGCAGTATTTT. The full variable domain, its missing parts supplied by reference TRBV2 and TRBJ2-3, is EPEVTQTPSHQVTQMGQEVILRCVPISNHLYFYWYRQILGQKVEFLVSFYNNEISEKSEIFDDQFSVERPDGSNFTLKIRSTKLEDSAMYFCASSGVRGLAGGLTDTQYFGPGTRLTVL.

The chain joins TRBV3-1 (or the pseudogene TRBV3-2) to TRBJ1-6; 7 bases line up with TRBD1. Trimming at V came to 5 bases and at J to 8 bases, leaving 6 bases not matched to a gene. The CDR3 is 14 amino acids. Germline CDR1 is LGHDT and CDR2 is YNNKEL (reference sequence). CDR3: CASSSRQGDSPLHF. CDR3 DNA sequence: TGTGCCAGCAGCTCCCGACAGGGCGATTCACCCCTCCACTTT.

The CDR3 loop is CASSVLGQGGNEQFF. CDR3 nucleotides: TGTGCCAGCAGCGTCTTGGGGCAGGGAGGCAATGAGCAGTTCTTC. The rearrangement uses TRBV5-5 and TRBJ2-1; maybe TRBD2 (6 bases). The CDR3 runs 15 residues. Trimming left V 4 bases short and J 6 bases short, with 17 bases between. CDR1 is SGHKS and CDR2 is YYEKEE in the germline V gene (reference sequence).

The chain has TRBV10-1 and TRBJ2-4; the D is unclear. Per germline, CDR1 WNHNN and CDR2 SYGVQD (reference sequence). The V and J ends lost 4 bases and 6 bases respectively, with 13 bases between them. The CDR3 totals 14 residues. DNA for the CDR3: TGCGCCAGCAGTGGTACAGTTGGTGGAAACATTCAGTACTTC. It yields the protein CASSGTVGGNIQYF.

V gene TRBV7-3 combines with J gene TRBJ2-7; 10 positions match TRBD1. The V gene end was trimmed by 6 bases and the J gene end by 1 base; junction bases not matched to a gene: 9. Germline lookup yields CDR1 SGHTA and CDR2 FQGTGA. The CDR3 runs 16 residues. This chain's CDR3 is CASSLFPGQGSYEQYF. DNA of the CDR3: TGTGCCAGCAGTCTCTTCCCGGGACAGGGGTCCTACGAGCAGTACTTC.

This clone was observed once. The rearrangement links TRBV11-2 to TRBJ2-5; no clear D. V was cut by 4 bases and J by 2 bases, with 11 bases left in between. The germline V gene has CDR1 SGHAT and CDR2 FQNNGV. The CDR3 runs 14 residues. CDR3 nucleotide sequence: TGTGCCAGCAGCTCTTGGAGACGTCAAGAGACCCAGTACTTC. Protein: CASSSWRRQETQYF.

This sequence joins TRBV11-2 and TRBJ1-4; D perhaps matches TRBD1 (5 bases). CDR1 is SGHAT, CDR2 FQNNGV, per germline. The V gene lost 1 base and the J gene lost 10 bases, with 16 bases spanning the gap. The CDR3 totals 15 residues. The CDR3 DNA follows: TGTGCCAGCAGCTTAGGGAGGGACGGGGCGCCAAAACTGTTTTTT. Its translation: CASSLGRDGAPKLFF.

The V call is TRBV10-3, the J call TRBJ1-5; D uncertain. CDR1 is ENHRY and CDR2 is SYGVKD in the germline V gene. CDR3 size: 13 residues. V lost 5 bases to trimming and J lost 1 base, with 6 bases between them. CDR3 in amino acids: CAISPASNQPQHF. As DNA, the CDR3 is TGTGCCATCAGTCCAGCGAGCAATCAGCCCCAGCATTTT.

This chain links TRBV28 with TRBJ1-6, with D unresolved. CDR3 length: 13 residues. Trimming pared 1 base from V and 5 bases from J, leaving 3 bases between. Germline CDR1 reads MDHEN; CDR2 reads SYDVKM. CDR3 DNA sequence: TGTGCCAGCAGTTTATTCAATAATTCACCCCTCCACTTT. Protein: CASSLFNNSPLHF.

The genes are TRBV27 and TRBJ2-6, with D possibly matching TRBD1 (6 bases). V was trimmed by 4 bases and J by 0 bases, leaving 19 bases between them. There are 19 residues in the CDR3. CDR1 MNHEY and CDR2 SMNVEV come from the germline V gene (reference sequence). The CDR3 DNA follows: TGTGCCAGCAGTTCCCGTCCCGGGACACGCCACTCTGGGGCCAACGTCCTGACTTTC. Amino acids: CASSSRPGTRHSGANVLTF.